Below, 2 T cell receptor beta chains from the same sample are listed, as sequenced in a study of blood T cells in healthy people across ages. A second PCR, run for 7 to 11 cycles, used a sample-barcoded 5' primer plus a J-beta primer mix. TCRdb fed the 5' RACE reads into MiXCR, producing one record per CDR3 protein. Of more than 800,000 distinct CDR3 sequences listed, about 28% are singletons. The sequencing sample was made of blood. The receptors were gathered from a woman older than 75 in good health.

This clonotype showed up just a few times. The chain recombines TRBV6-2 or TRBV6-3 with TRBJ1-1; D gene uncertain. V lost 11 bases, J lost 3 bases, and 22 bases lay in between. The CDR3 sequence is 15 residues long. The germline V gene encodes CDR1 MNHEY and CDR2 SVGEGT. CDR3 sequence (DNA): TGTGCCGCCCTCCAGGCCGCTAACGTCCACACTGAAGCTTTCTTT. Amino acid sequence: CAALQAANVHTEAFF.

The rearrangement links TRBV18 to TRBJ2-1; 8 bases align to TRBD2. Germline trimming cut 3 bases from V and 10 bases from J; bases unmatched to any gene: 14. The CDR3 has 16 residues. Germline V gene lookup returns CDR1 KGHSH and CDR2 LQKENI. This CDR3 reads CASSPVSKVAGSEQFF. CDR3 DNA: TGTGCCAGCTCACCCGTTTCGAAGGTAGCGGGGAGCGAGCAGTTCTTC. Combining the CDR3 with reference TRBV18 and TRBJ2-1 gives the whole variable domain NAGVMQNPRHLVRRRGQEARLRCSPMKGHSHVYWYRQLPEEGLKFMVYLQKENIIDESGMPKERFSAEFPKEGPSILRIQQVVRGDSAAYFCASSPVSKVAGSEQFFGPGTRLTVL.